This T cell receptor (beta chain) appears in the sequencing data of a study of blood T cell repertoires in COVID-19. Study overall: Acute-phase and convalescent COVID-19 samples originated in the United States, Italy and Spain. Sources were T cells, B-cell-depleted T cells, or PBMCs; the material itself was cDNA or gDNA.

As originally analysed: Amplifying reference gene primers gave estimates of nucleated cell counts. Using immunoSEQ multiplex PCR, the repertoire was profiled, and TCRdb retains in-frame clones only, with some absent. V, J and clone size are taken as reported in that table, and D and trimming were inferred from the DNA itself. The sample yields approximately 290,000 clones, 85% to 90% seen once. There are 20 residues in the CDR3. V gave up 0 bases and J gave up 10 bases, with 29 bases separating them. Germline-derived CDR1 and CDR2 are SGHKS and YYEKEE (reference sequence). The chain joins TRBV5-5 to TRBJ1-6, with TRBD1 as a possible D gene (6 bases). Sequenced: peripheral blood. This sequence originates from a man younger than 40 with acute or convalescent COVID-19. The CDR3 DNA is TGTGCCAGCAGCTTGGTTAGGTTCGGAATGTCAGGACAGAGGCCCTCACCCCTCCACTTT. This translates into CASSLVRFGMSGQRPSPLHF.